This entry is about one T cell receptor beta chain. Antigen specificity is unknown. This sample was taken from a study of monozygotic twins with inflammatory bowel disease. Findings and limits, study-wide: IBD patients displayed reduced TCRbeta diversity (inverse Simpson) when set against healthy co-twins.

Each TCR library used 3500 ng of total RNA. Per sample, reverse transcription was split into eight reactions. A template switching step added UMIs, each with a 6-nucleotide sample barcode. TCRdb re-called the 5' RACE reads and gives one entry per CDR3 protein, without DNA. Recorded for this sample: roughly 100,000 distinct CDR3 sequences. Germline V lookup: CDR1 ENHRY, CDR2 SYGVKD. The CDR3 is 13 amino acids. The source is a human donor with ulcerative colitis or Crohn's disease, or a healthy co-twin of an affected twin (not recorded which). V usage is TRBV10-3 and J usage is TRBJ2-7. Sequencing input: blood. The CDR3 spells CAITEGNSYEQYF.